The source of this TCR beta chain is a study of blood T cell repertoires in COVID-19. Across the study: The United States, Italy and Spain supplied acute and convalescent COVID-19 samples. PBMCs, B-cell-depleted T cells, or T cells were the source of the cDNA or gDNA that made up the material.

CDR1 and CDR2 from the germline V gene are LGHDT and YNNKEL (reference sequence). J lost 7 bases, V lost 0 bases, and 7 bases had no gene match. This CDR3 spans 15 amino acids. As originally analysed: Reference gene primer amplification in the assay estimated nucleated cell counts. Here immunoSEQ multiplex PCR was the method, and the copy in TCRdb shows in-frame clones only, minus some. The V and J calls and the clone size are those of that table, but D and trimming were determined from the DNA. The data contain about 70,000 clones, more than 70% of them singletons. This TCR was sampled from a man aged 80 or over with acute or convalescent COVID-19. The chain couples TRBV3-1 (or the pseudogene TRBV3-2) to TRBJ2-7; 9 bases fit TRBD1. Material: peripheral blood. Written as DNA, the CDR3 is TGTGCCAGCAGCCAAGACGGTGGGACAGGGAGTGAGCAGTACTTC. Encoded protein: CASSQDGGTGSEQYF.